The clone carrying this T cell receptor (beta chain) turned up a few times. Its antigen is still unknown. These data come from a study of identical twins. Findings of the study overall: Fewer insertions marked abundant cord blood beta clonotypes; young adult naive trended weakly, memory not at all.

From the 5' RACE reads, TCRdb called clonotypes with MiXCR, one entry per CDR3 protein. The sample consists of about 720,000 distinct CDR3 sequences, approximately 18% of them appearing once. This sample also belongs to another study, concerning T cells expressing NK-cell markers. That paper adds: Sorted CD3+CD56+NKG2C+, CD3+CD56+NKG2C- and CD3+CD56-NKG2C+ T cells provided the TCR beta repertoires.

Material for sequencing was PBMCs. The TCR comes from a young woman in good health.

Here the CDR3 DNA reads TGTGCCAGCAGTTTAGGGCGCCAGGTGGATTTCTTT. Amino acids: CASSLGRQVDFF. The chain carries TRBV12-3 or TRBV12-4 and TRBJ1-1; no firm D call. Trimming cost V 1 base and J 13 bases, with 13 bases left between them. The CDR3 contains 12 residues.